This record concerns one TCR beta chain sequence. Its specificity is not known. The sample is drawn from a study of cytomegalovirus exposure and HLA in healthy donors. The donors were in the approximately 130-subject validation cohort; that cohort was separate from the roughly 730-subject first cohort. Germline V gene sequence: CDR1 SGHRS, CDR2 YFSETQ. This CDR3 is built from 16 residues. V dropped 0 bases and J dropped 9; count of bases not matched to a gene: 6. General observations from the study: The finding came from a later analysis; first-cohort TCR clusters tended to co-occur in the 110 or so validation repertoires.

This table comes from immunoSEQ multiplex PCR, and its TCRdb copy is limited to in-frame clones, with some not included. The sample holds under 200,000 clones, 84% seen once. The sequencing sample was made of PBMCs. The TCR originated in a young man in good health and CMV-seropositive. This rearrangement joins TRBV5-1 to TRBJ2-1, with TRBD2 matching 13 bases. The CDR3 bases are TGCGCCAGCAGCTTGGGGGGGACTAGCGGGAATCCTGAGCAGTTCTTC. It is translated as CASSLGGTSGNPEQFF.